What follows describes a single T cell receptor (beta chain). Antigen specificity is unknown. Two lung cancer pathologists independently confirmed each histologic diagnosis. This CDR3 comprises 14 residues. The germline V gene encodes CDR1 SGDLS and CDR2 YYNGEE. The V gene lost 1 base and the J gene lost 6 bases, with 14 bases spanning the gap. These data come from a study of immune evolution from preneoplasia to lung adenocarcinoma. General study findings and limits: Later-stage lesions seemingly showed higher T cell density and diversity than normal lung.

Here immunoSEQ multiplex PCR was the method, and the copy in TCRdb shows in-frame clones only, minus some. This sample has 4,000 to 6,000 clones, with just under 80% found just once. Sequenced sample: FFPE normal lung tissue adjacent to the tumor. This chain links TRBV9 with TRBJ2-7; possibly TRBD2 for D (6 bases). The clonotype comes from a person between 50 and 69 years old with lung adenocarcinoma. This chain's CDR3 is CASSVTRDSAEQYF. As DNA, the CDR3 is TGTGCCAGCAGCGTAACTAGGGACTCGGCCGAGCAGTACTTC.